This T cell receptor (beta chain) was captured by sequencing in a study of cytomegalovirus exposure and HLA in healthy donors. Germline CDR1 is SEHNR and CDR2 is FQNEAQ (reference sequence). The CDR3 length is 15 residues. Trimming stripped 5 bases from V and 8 bases from J, with 21 bases between. This clone was detected a few times. Sequencing used immunoSEQ multiplex PCR; TCRdb keeps in-frame clones, though not all of them. The profile shows some 70,000 clones, roughly 91% of them singletons. J is TRBJ2-5 and V is TRBV7-9; possible D gene TRBD1, 6 bases. The receptor was isolated from a woman aged 18 to 35 in good health and CMV-seronegative. Sequencing input: PBMCs. The CDR3 here is CASSRPGQPKTTQYF. Written as DNA, the CDR3 is TGTGCCAGCAGCCGACCTGGACAGCCCAAGACAACCCAGTACTTC.